This T cell receptor beta chain was sequenced during a study of blood T cell repertoires in COVID-19. Produced via immunoSEQ multiplex PCR; TCRdb's table is partial and in-frame only. This sample has under 85,000 clones, with approximately 85% found just once. Germline lookup yields CDR1 SGHAT and CDR2 FQNNGV. The V end lost 1 base, the J end lost 3 bases, and 18 bases lay between the germline ends. The CDR3 loop spans 18 amino acids. Specimen: peripheral blood. The V call is TRBV11-2, the J call TRBJ2-2; perhaps TRBD1 as D (5 bases). This sequence was found in a man older than 75 with acute or convalescent COVID-19. This chain's CDR3 is CASSLGGGSLLDTGELFF. CDR3 sequence (DNA): TGTGCCAGCAGCTTAGGGGGCGGCTCACTGTTGGACACCGGGGAGCTGTTTTTT.